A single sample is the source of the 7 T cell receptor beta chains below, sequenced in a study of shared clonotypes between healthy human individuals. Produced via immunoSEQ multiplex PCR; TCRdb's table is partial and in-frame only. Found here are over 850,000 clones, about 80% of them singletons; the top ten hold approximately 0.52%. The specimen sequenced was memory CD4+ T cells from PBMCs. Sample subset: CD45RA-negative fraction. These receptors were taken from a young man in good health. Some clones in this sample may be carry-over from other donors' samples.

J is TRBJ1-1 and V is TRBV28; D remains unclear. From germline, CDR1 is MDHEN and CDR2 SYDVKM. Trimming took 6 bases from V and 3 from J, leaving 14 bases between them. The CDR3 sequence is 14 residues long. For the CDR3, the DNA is TGTGCCAGCAGGGCACCGACCTGGCACACTGAAGCTTTCTTT. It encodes CASRAPTWHTEAFF.

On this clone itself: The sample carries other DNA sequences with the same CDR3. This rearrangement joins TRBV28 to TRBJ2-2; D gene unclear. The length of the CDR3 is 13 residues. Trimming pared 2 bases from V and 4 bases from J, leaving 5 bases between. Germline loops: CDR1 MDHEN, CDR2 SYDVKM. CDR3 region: CASSLSGTGELFF. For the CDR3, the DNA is TGTGCCAGCAGTTTAAGTGGCACCGGGGAGCTGTTTTTT.

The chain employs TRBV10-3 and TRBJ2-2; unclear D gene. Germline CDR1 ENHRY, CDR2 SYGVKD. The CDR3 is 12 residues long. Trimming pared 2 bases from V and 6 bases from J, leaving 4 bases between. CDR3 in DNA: TGTGCCATCAGTGAGGAGGCCGGGGAGCTGTTTTTT. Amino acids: CAISEEAGELFF.

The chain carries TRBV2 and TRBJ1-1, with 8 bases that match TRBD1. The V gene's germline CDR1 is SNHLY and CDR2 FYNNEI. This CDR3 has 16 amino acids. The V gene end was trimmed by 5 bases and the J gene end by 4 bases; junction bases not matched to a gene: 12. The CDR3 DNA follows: TGTGCCAGCAGTTCGGGATCAGGGGGCGCGTTCACTGAAGCTTTCTTT. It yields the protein CASSSGSGGAFTEAFF.

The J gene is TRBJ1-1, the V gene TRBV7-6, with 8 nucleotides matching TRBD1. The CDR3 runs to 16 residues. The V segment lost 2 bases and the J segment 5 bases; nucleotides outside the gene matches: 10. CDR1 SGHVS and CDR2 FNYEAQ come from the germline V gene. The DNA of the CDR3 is TGTGCCAGCAGCTTACCTTTGACAGGGGAGAGGACTGAAGCTTTCTTT. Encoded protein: CASSLPLTGERTEAFF.

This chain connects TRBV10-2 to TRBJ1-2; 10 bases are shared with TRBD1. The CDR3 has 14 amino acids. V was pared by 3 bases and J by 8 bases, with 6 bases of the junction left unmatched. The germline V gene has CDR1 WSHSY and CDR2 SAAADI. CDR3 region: CASSDAGTGDGYTF. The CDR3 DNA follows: TGCGCCAGCAGTGATGCCGGGACAGGGGACGGCTACACCTTC.

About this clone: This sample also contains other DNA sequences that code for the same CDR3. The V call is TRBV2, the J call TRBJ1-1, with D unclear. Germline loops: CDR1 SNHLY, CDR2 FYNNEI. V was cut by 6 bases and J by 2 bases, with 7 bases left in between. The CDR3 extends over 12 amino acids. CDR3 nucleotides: TGTGCCAGCAGGCGAGATAACACTGAAGCTTTCTTT. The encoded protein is CASRRDNTEAFF.